This TCR beta chain originates from a study of T cell responses to AZD1222 COVID-19 vaccine. The study, taken as a whole, reports: Along spike, vaccine-associated CD4 TCRs were found throughout, with dominance at 160-218 and 743-854.

Produced via immunoSEQ multiplex PCR; TCRdb's table is partial and in-frame only. The sample lists around 150,000 clones, more than 85% occurring once. Germline V lookup: CDR1 SGHVS, CDR2 FNYEAQ. V shed 6 bases and J shed 8 bases, with 17 bases lying between them. The CDR3 is 14 residues long. As for this clone: As yet, its antigen is unknown.

The chain has TRBV7-6 and TRBJ2-1, with TRBD2 as a possible D gene (6 bases). Sequenced material: peripheral blood, taken on day 0 of AZD1222 vaccination. This TCR was recovered from an adult in good health. The CDR3 loop reads CASSSPEGVHEQFF. The CDR3 bases are TGTGCCAGCAGTTCTCCGGAGGGAGTCCATGAGCAGTTCTTC.